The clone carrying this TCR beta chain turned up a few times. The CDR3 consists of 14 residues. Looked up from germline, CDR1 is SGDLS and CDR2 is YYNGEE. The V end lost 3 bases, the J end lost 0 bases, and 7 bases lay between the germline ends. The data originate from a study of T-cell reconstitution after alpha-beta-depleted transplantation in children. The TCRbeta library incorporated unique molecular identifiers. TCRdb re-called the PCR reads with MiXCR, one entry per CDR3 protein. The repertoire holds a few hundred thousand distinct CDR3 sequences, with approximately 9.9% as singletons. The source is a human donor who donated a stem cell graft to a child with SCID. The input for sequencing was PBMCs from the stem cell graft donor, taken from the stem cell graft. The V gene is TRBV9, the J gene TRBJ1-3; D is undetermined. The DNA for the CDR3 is TGTGCCAGCAGCGATGGCTCCTCTGGAAACACCATATATTTT. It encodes CASSDGSSGNTIYF.